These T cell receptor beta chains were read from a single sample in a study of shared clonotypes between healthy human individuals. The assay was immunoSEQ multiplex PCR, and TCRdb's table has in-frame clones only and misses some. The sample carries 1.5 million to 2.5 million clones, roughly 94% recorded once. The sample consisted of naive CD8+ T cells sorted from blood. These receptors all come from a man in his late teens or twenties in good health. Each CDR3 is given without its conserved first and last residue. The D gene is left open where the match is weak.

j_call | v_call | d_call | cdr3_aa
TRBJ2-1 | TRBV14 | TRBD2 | ASSQVAGGYNEQF
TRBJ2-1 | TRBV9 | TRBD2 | ASSALILAGGPDEQF
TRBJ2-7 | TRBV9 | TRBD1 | ASSSGTGVVYEQY
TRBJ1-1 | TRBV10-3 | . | AISGTQANTEAF
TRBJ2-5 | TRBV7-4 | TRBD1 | ASSLERTGRETQY
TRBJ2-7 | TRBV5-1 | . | ASSLRSTYEQY
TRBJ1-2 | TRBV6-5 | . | ASSYGEGSSGYT
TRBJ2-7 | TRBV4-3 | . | ASSQAIHGSGSYEQY
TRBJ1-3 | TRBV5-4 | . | ASSLDTGVGNTIY
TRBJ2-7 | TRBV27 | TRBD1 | ASSLSQGARGEQY
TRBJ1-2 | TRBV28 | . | ASSLARASIYGYT
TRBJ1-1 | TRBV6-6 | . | ASSTGSGATEAF